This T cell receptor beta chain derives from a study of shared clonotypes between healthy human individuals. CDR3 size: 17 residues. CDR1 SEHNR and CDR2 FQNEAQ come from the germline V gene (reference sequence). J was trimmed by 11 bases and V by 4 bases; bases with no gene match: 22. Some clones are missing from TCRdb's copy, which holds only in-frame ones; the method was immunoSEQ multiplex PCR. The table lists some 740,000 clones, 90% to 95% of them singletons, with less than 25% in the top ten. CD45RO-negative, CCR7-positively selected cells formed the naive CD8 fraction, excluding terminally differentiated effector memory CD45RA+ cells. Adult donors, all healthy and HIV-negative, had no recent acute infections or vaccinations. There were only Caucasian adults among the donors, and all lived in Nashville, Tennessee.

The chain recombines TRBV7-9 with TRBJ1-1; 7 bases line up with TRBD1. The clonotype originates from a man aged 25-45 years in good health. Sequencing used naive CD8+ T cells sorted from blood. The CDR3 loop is CASSSQISQTGSNLAFF. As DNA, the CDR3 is TGTGCCAGCAGCTCTCAAATCAGTCAGACAGGGTCTAATTTGGCTTTCTTT.